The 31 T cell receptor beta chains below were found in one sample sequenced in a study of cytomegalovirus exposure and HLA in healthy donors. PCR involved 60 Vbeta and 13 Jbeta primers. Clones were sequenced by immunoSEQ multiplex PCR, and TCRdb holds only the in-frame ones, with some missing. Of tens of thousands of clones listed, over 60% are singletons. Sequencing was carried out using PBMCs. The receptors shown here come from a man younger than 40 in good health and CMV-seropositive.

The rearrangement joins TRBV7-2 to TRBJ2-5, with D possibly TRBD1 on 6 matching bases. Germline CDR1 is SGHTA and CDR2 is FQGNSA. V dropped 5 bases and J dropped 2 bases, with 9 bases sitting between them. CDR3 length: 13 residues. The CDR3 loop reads CASSRQVQETQYF. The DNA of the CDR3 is TGTGCCAGCAGCCGACAGGTACAAGAGACCCAGTACTTC.

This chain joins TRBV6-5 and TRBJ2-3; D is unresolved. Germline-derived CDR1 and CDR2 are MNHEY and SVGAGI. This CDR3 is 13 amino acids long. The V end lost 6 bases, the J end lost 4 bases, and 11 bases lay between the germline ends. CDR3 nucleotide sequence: TGTGCCAGCAGATCGGCGGTTCCAGATACGCAGTATTTT. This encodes CASRSAVPDTQYF.

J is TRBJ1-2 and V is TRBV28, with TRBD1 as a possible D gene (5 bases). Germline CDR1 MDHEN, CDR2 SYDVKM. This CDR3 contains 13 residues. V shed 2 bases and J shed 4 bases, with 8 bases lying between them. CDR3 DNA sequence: TGTGCCAGCAGTTTAGGCAGGGTCTATGGCTACACCTTC. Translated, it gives CASSLGRVYGYTF.

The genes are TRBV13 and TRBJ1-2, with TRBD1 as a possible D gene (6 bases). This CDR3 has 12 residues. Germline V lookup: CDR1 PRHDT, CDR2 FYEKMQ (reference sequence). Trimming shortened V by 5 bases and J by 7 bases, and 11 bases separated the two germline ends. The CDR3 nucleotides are TGTGCCAGCAGCATACTCAGGGGTGGCTACACCTTC. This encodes CASSILRGGYTF.

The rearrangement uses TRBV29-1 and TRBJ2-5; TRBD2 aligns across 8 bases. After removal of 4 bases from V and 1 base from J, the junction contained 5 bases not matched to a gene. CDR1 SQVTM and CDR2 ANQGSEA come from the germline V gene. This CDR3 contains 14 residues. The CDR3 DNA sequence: TGCAGCGTTGCCCTAGCGGGCTCCCAAGAGACCCAGTACTTC. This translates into CSVALAGSQETQYF.

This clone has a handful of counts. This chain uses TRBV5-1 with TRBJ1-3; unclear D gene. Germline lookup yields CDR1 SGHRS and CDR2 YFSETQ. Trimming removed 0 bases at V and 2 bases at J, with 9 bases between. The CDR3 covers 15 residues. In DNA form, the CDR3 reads TGCGCCAGCAGCTTGGGTTCTAGGACTGGAAACACCATATATTTT. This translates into CASSLGSRTGNTIYF.

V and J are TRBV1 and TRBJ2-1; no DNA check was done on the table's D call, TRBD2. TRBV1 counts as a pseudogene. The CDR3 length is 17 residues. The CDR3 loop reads CTSSPGGSGSLYNEQFF. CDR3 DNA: TGCACCAGCAGCCCTGGCGGTAGCGGGAGTCTCTACAATGAGCAGTTCTTC.

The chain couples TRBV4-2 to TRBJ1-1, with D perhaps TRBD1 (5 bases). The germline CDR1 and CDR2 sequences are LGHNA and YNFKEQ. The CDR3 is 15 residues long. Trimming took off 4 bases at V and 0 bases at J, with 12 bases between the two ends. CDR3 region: CASSLPGGMNTEAFF. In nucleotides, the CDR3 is TGTGCCAGCAGCCTACCGGGGGGGATGAACACTGAAGCTTTCTTT.

This CDR3 reads CASSLGVGSYEQYF. In nucleotides, the CDR3 is TGTGCCAGCAGCTTGGGAGTAGGCTCCTACGAGCAGTACTTC. This chain uses TRBV7-8 with TRBJ2-7, with D possibly TRBD2 on 5 matching bases. CDR1 is SGHVS, CDR2 FQNEAQ, per germline. V lost 3 bases, J lost 0 bases, and 9 bases lay in between. CDR3 length: 14 residues. The variable domain in full, with the rest retrieved from reference TRBV7-8 and TRBJ2-7, is GAGVSQSPRYKVAKRGQDVALRCDPISGHVSLFWYQQALGQGPEFLTYFQNEAQLDKSGLPSDRFFAERPEGSVSTLKIQRTQQEDSAVYLCASSLGVGSYEQYFGPGTRLTVT.

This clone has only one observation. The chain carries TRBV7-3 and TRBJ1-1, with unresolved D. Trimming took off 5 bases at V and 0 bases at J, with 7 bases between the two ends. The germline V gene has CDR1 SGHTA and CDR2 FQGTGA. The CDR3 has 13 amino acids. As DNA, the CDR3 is TGTGCCAGCAGCCCAGGAATGAACACTGAAGCTTTCTTT. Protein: CASSPGMNTEAFF.

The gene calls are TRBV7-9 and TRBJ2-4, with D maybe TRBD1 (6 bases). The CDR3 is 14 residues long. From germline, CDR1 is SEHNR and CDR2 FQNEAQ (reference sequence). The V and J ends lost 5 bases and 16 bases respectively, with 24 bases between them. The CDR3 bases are TGTGCCAGCAGCACAGACTTGACAGGACTTTATTATTACTTC. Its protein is CASSTDLTGLYYYF.

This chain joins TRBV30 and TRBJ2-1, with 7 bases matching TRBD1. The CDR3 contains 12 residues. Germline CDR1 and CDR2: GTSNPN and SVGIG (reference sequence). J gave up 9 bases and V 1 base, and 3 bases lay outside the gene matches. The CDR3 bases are TGTGCCTGGAGTGAGACAGGGACTGAGCAGTTCTTC. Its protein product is CAWSETGTEQFF.

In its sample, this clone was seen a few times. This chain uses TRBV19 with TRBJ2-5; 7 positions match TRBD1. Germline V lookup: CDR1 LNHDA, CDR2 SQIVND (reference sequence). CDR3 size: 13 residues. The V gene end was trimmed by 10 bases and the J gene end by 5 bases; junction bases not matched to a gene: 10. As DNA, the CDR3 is TGTGCCACGACCCCAGGGGGAGTGGAGACCCAGTACTTC. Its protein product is CATTPGGVETQYF.

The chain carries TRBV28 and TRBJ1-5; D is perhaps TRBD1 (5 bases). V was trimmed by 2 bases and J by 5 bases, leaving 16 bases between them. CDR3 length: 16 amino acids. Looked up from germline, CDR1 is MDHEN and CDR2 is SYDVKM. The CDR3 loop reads CASSLRILGPYQPQHF. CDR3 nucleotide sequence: TGTGCCAGCAGTTTAAGGATCTTGGGGCCCTATCAGCCCCAGCATTTT.

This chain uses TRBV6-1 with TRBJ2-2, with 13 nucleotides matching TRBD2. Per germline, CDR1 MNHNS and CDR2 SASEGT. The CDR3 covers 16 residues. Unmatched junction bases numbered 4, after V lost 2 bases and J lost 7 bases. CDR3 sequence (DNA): TGTGCCAGCAGTGAACGACTAGCGGGGGGCCTCGGGGAGCTGTTTTTT. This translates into CASSERLAGGLGELFF.

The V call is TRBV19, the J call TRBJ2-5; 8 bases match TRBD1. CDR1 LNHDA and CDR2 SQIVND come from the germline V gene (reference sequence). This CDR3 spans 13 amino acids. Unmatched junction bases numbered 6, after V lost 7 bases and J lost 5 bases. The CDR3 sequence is CASNGHRGETQYF. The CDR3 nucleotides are TGTGCCAGTAACGGGCACAGGGGGGAGACCCAGTACTTC.

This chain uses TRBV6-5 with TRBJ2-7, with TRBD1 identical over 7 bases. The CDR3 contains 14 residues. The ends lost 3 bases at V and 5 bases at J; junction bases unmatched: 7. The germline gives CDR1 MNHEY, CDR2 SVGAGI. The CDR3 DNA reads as TGTGCCAGCAGTTATGTAACAGGGGATAACGAGCAGTACTTC. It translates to CASSYVTGDNEQYF.

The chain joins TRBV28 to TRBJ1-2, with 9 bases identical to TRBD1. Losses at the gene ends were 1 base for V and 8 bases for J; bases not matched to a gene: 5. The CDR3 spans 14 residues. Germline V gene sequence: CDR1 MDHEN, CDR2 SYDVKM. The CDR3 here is CASSLSQGAGGYTF. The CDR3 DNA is TGTGCCAGCAGTTTATCACAGGGGGCGGGAGGCTACACCTTC.

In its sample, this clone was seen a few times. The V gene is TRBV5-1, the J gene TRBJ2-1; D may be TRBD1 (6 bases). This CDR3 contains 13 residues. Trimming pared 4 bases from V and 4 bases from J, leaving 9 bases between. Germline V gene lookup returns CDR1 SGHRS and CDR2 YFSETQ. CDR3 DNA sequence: TGCGCCAGCAGCATCGGACAGTACAATGAGCAGTTCTTC. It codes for CASSIGQYNEQFF.

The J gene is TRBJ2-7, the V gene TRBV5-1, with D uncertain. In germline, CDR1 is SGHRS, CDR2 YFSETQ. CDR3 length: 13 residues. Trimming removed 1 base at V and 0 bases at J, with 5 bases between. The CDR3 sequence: CASSLRSSYEQYF. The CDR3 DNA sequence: TGCGCCAGCAGCTTGAGGAGCTCCTACGAGCAGTACTTC.

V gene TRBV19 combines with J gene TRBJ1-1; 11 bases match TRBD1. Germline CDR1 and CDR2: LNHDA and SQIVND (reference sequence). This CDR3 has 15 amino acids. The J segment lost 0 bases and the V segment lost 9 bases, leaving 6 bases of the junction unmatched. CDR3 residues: CASRTGGVLNTEAFF. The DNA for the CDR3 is TGTGCCAGCCGGACAGGGGGCGTCCTGAACACTGAAGCTTTCTTT.

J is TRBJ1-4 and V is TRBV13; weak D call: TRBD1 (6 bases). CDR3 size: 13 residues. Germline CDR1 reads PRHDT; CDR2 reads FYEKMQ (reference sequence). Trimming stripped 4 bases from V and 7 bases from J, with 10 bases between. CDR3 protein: CASSSRGAEKLFF. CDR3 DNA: TGTGCCAGCAGCTCCCGGGGGGCTGAAAAACTGTTTTTT.

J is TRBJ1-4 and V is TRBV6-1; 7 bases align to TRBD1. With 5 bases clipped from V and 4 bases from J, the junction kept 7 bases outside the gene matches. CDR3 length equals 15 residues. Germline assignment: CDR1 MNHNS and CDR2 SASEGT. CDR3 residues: CASSQPGTVNEKLFF. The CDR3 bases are TGTGCCAGCAGTCAACCCGGGACAGTTAATGAAAAACTGTTTTTT.

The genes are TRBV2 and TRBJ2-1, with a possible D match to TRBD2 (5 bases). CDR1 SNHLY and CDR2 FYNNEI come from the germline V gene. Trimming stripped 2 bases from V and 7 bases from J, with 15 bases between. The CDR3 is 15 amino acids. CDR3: CASSELPGVLNEQFF. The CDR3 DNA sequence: TGTGCCAGCAGTGAACTTCCCGGGGTGTTGAATGAGCAGTTCTTC. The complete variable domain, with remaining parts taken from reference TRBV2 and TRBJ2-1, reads EPEVTQTPSHQVTQMGQEVILRCVPISNHLYFYWYRQILGQKVEFLVSFYNNEISEKSEIFDDQFSVERPDGSNFTLKIRSTKLEDSAMYFCASSELPGVLNEQFFGPGTRLTVL.

CDR3 DNA sequence: TGTGCCAGCAGTGACGAGCTAGCCACCGAGCAGTACTTC. It translates to CASSDELATEQYF. The chain carries TRBV6-4 and TRBJ2-7; D may be TRBD2 (5 bases). Germline CDR1 is MRHNA and CDR2 is SNTAGT. The germline V and J ends were trimmed by 2 bases and 6 bases, with 11 bases remaining between them. The CDR3 consists of 13 residues.

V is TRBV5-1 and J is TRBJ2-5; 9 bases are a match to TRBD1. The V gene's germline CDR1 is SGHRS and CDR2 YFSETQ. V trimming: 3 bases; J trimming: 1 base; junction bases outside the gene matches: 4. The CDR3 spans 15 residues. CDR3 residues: CASSSWTGVQETQYF. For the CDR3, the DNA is TGCGCCAGCAGCTCTTGGACAGGGGTCCAAGAGACCCAGTACTTC.

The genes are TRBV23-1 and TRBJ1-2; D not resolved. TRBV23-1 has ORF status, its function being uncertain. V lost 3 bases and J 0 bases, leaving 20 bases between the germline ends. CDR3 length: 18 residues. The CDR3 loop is CASSHEILEPPSNYGYTF. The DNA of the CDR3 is TGCGCCAGCAGTCACGAGATCCTCGAACCACCCTCTAACTATGGCTACACCTTC.

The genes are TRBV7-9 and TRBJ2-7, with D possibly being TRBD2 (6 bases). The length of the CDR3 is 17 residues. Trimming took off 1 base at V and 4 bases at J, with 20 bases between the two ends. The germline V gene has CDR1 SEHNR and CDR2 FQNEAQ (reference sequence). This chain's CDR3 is CASSLVRGGALSYEQYV. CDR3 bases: TGTGCCAGCAGCTTAGTACGAGGCGGGGCGCTTTCGTACGAGCAGTACGTC.

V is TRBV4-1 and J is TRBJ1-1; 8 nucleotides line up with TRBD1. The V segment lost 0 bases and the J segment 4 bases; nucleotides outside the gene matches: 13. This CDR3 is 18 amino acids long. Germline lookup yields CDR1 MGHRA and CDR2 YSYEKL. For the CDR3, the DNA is TGCGCCAGCAGCCAAGATGAGGACAGGGTCGATACTATCACTGAAGCTTTCTTT. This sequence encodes CASSQDEDRVDTITEAFF.

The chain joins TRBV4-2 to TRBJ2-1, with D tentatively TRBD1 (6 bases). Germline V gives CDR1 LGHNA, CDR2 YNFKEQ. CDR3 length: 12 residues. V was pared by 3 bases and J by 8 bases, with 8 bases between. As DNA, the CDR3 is TGTGCCAGCAGCCAGGACAGTCATGAGCAGTTCTTC. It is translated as CASSQDSHEQFF.

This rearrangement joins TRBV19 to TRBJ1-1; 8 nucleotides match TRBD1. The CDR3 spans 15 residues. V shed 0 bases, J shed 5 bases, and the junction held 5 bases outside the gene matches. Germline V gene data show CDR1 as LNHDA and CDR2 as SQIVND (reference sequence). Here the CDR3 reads CASSIETRGRTEAFF. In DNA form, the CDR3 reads TGTGCCAGTAGTATAGAAACCAGGGGGCGAACTGAAGCTTTCTTT.